This T cell receptor beta chain was obtained from a study of blood T cell repertoires in COVID-19. Whole-study context: From the United States, Italy and Spain came samples of acute and convalescent COVID-19. T cells, B-cell-depleted T cells, or PBMCs provided the cDNA or gDNA that served as material.

This CDR3 has 15 residues. V was pared by 6 bases and J by 2 bases, with 16 bases between. Germline loops: CDR1 LNHDA, CDR2 SQIVND (reference sequence). Here immunoSEQ multiplex PCR was the method, and the copy in TCRdb shows in-frame clones only, minus some. The table records about 130,000 clones, about 80% of them present only once. Ages ranged from about 18 to 89 years, with residence in 20 to 30 US areas. The table lists this clone with a few counts. This TCR came from a man in his forties or fifties who had recovered from COVID-19. What was sequenced was PBMCs or T cells enriched from blood (not recorded which). This chain uses TRBV19 with TRBJ1-2; TRBD1 is a possible D gene (6 bases). CDR3 DNA: TGTGCCAGTAGACCACCGGGACACCTGAACTATGGCTACACCTTC. Its translation is CASRPPGHLNYGYTF.